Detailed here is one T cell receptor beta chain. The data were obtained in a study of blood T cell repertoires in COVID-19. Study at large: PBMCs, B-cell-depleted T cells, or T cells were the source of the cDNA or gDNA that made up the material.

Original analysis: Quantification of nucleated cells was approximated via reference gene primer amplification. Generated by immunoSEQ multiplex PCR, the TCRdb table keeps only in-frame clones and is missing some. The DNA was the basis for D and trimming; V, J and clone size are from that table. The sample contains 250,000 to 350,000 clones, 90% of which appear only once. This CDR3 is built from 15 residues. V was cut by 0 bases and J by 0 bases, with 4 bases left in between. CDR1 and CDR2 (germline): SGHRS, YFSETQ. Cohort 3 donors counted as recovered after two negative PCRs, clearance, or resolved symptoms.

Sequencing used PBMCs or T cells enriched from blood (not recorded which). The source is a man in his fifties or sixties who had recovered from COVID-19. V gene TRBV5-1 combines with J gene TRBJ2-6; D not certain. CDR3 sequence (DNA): TGCGCCAGCAGCTTGGCCTTCTCTGGGGCCAACGTCCTGACTTTC. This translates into CASSLAFSGANVLTF. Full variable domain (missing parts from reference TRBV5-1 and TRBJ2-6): KAGVTQTPRYLIKTRGQQVTLSCSPISGHRSVSWYQQTPGQGLQFLFEYFSETQRNKGNFPGRFSGRQFSNSRSEMNVSTLELGDSALYLCASSLAFSGANVLTFGAGSRLTVL.